One sample yielded the 18 T cell receptor beta chains listed below, sequenced in a study of blood T cell repertoires in COVID-19. Sequencing was performed with immunoSEQ multiplex PCR; in TCRdb, only in-frame clones are kept and a portion is missing. The sample yields about 73,000 clones, about 83% seen once. The sample comprised peripheral blood. The source of these receptors is a man between 45 and 60 years old with active COVID-19.

This chain connects TRBV9 to TRBJ1-2; TRBD1 matches 7 bases. The germline V gene has CDR1 SGDLS and CDR2 YYNGEE. Trimming took 6 bases from V and 4 from J; bases not matched to a gene: 6. The CDR3 runs 13 residues. CDR3 sequence reads: CASTPRGVYGYTF. The CDR3 DNA follows: TGTGCCAGCACTCCCAGGGGGGTCTATGGCTACACCTTC.

The rearrangement links TRBV5-1 to TRBJ2-3, with D perhaps TRBD1 (5 bases). The CDR3 contains 15 residues. The germline V gene has CDR1 SGHRS and CDR2 YFSETQ. With 2 bases removed from V and 6 bases from J, the gap between germline ends came to 16 bases. The CDR3 is CASSLRAAGSDTQYF. In DNA, the CDR3 is TGCGCCAGCAGCTTAAGGGCGGCAGGGTCGGATACGCAGTATTTT.

This rearrangement joins TRBV7-6 to TRBJ2-1; D might be TRBD1 (6 bases). The CDR3 loop spans 16 amino acids. Trimming removed 5 bases from V and 5 bases from J, with 19 bases in between. Germline V gene data show CDR1 as SGHVS and CDR2 as FNYEAQ. CDR3 DNA sequence: TGTGCCAGCAGCGACCCCCGGGACAAGTCCCACAATGAGCAGTTCTTC. This gives the protein CASSDPRDKSHNEQFF.

The chain links TRBV13 to TRBJ1-5; D gene ambiguous. Germline V lookup: CDR1 PRHDT, CDR2 FYEKMQ (reference sequence). V was trimmed by 0 bases and J by 2 bases, leaving 8 bases between them. The CDR3 has 15 amino acids. The CDR3 DNA reads TGTGCCAGCAGCTTAGGCCCTGGAGGCAATCAGCCCCAGCATTTT. Amino acids: CASSLGPGGNQPQHF.

This chain uses TRBV28 with TRBJ1-2; no clear D. Trimming stripped 3 bases from V and 8 bases from J, with 7 bases between. This CDR3 has 11 residues. Per the germline V gene, CDR1 is MDHEN and CDR2 is SYDVKM. The CDR3 DNA sequence: TGTGCCAGCAGTTTTATAAGCGGCTACACCTTC. It specifies CASSFISGYTF.

This chain connects TRBV2 to TRBJ1-5; 7 bases line up with TRBD1. This CDR3 is 17 amino acids long. V lost 9 bases, J lost 1 base, and 15 bases stayed unmatched. Germline V gene sequence: CDR1 SNHLY, CDR2 FYNNEI. CDR3 region: CASHRGESAGSNQPQHF. The DNA for the CDR3 is TGTGCCAGTCACAGGGGAGAGTCCGCGGGGAGCAATCAGCCCCAGCATTTT.

V and J are TRBV5-1 and TRBJ2-2; a possible D gene is TRBD1 (6 bases). This CDR3 is 17 amino acids long. Germline V gene sequence: CDR1 SGHRS, CDR2 YFSETQ. Trimming stripped 4 bases from V and 4 bases from J, with 20 bases between. The CDR3 nucleotides are TGCGCCAGCAGCCCCATGGCGCAGGGGATGGGCACCGGGGAGCTGTTTTTT. Translated, it gives CASSPMAQGMGTGELFF.

The chain employs TRBV29-1 and TRBJ2-1; 11 positions match TRBD2. The germline CDR1 and CDR2 sequences are SQVTM and ANQGSEA. The CDR3 runs 12 residues. The ends lost 4 bases at V and 9 bases at J; junction bases unmatched: 2. CDR3 nucleotides: TGCAGCGTTGCTCTAGCGGGAGGTGAGCAGTTCTTC. This codes for CSVALAGGEQFF.

The gene calls are TRBV24-1 and TRBJ1-1, with D hard to call. The germline CDR1 and CDR2 sequences are KGHDR and SFDVKD. Deletions cut 7 bases from V and 0 bases from J, with 8 bases between. This CDR3 region has 13 residues. The CDR3 here is CATRAAMNTEAFF. CDR3 nucleotide sequence: TGTGCCACCAGAGCGGCCATGAACACTGAAGCTTTCTTT.

The chain combines TRBV11-2 with TRBJ1-2, with 10 bases identical to TRBD1. The CDR3 has 13 residues. The V gene end was trimmed by 5 bases and the J gene end by 5 bases; junction bases not matched to a gene: 2. Germline values: CDR1 SGHAT, CDR2 FQNNGV. The CDR3 nucleotides are TGTGCCAGCAGCCAGGACAGGGGGTATGGCTACACCTTC. Protein: CASSQDRGYGYTF.

V gene TRBV3-1 (or the pseudogene TRBV3-2) combines with J gene TRBJ2-7; 10 bases are shared with TRBD1. The germline gives CDR1 LGHDT, CDR2 YNNKEL (reference sequence). V shed 4 bases and J 6 bases; nucleotides not matched to a gene: 3. The CDR3 contains 13 residues. The CDR3 DNA follows: TGTGCCAGCAGCCGGGACAGGGGCGGCGAGCAGTACTTC. Translated: CASSRDRGGEQYF.

The rearrangement joins TRBV10-2 to TRBJ2-1; 9 positions agree with TRBD2. The trim removed 2 bases at V and 9 bases at J, leaving 5 bases unmatched. The CDR3 covers 14 residues. Germline V gene data show CDR1 as WSHSY and CDR2 as SAAADI. The CDR3 is CASSEGTSWGEQFF. The CDR3 nucleotides read TGCGCCAGCAGTGAGGGGACTAGCTGGGGTGAGCAGTTCTTC.

The J gene is TRBJ2-7, the V gene TRBV6-5; TRBD2 matches at 12 bases. The J segment lost 6 bases and the V segment lost 8 bases, leaving 8 bases of the junction unmatched. The CDR3 loop spans 14 amino acids. Germline V CDR1 and CDR2: MNHEY, SVGAGI. The CDR3 nucleotides are TGTGCCAGCGAAACGACTAGCGGGAGTCTCGAGCAGTACTTC. Residues: CASETTSGSLEQYF.

The chain is built from TRBV7-3 and TRBJ2-3; 8 bases align to TRBD2. Trimming cost V 5 bases and J 2 bases; bases outside gene matches: 12. The germline V gene encodes CDR1 SGHTA and CDR2 FQGTGA. This CDR3 region has 17 residues. This chain's CDR3 is CASSPSFLAGTTDTQYF. The CDR3 bases are TGTGCCAGCAGCCCCTCGTTTCTAGCGGGTACCACAGATACGCAGTATTTT.

The gene calls are TRBV2 and TRBJ1-5; tentative D call: TRBD1 (6 bases). Looked up from germline, CDR1 is SNHLY and CDR2 is FYNNEI. The V end lost 5 bases, the J end lost 4 bases, and 9 bases lay between the germline ends. The CDR3 is made up of 13 amino acids. Here the CDR3 DNA reads TGTGCCAGCAGTCCTGACAGGAATCAGCCCCAGCATTTT. Protein: CASSPDRNQPQHF.

The V and J genes are TRBV28 and TRBJ2-2; D not resolved. V was trimmed by 5 bases and J by 6 bases, leaving 7 bases between them. CDR1 is MDHEN and CDR2 is SYDVKM in the germline V gene. The CDR3 is made up of 12 amino acids. The chain's CDR3 is CASSPPAGELFF. In DNA form, the CDR3 reads TGTGCCAGCAGTCCCCCCGCCGGGGAGCTGTTTTTT.

CDR3: CASSGGTEETQYF. The CDR3 DNA reads as TGTGCCAGTAGTGGGGGGACAGAAGAGACCCAGTACTTC. The gene calls are TRBV19 and TRBJ2-5; possibly TRBD1 for D (7 bases). Looked up from germline, CDR1 is LNHDA and CDR2 is SQIVND (reference sequence). This CDR3 comprises 13 residues. V was trimmed by 5 bases and J by 3 bases, leaving 10 bases between them.

There are many counts of this clone. V gene TRBV19 combines with J gene TRBJ1-5; D is possibly TRBD1 (5 bases). The germline gives CDR1 LNHDA, CDR2 SQIVND (reference sequence). The V end lost 1 base, the J end lost 5 bases, and 6 bases lay between the germline ends. The CDR3 length is 13 residues. The CDR3 reads CASSIGRDQPQHF. In DNA, the CDR3 is TGTGCCAGTAGTATAGGCAGGGATCAGCCCCAGCATTTT.